Listed below are T cell receptor beta chains from one sample, sequenced in a study of patients and donors after allogeneic stem cell transplantation. TCRdb called the RT-PCR reads again in MiXCR, with one record for every CDR3 protein. This sample has 800,000 to 1,000,000 distinct CDR3 sequences, with roughly 18% found just once. Sequencing was performed on blood, either unsorted or a sorted T cell fraction (not recorded which). These receptors all come from a human donor who was either an allogeneic HSCT recipient or a stem cell or donor lymphocyte infusion donor (not recorded which). It is not recorded whose cells these are; they may come from a transplant donor. Both conserved end residues are part of each CDR3. The D gene is left open where the match is weak. A clone size is listed for some rows: how often the clone was seen (once, few, many), or a class if it is expanded.

clone size	D gene	V gene	J gene	CDR3 protein	CDR3 DNA
-	TRBD2	TRBV11-2	TRBJ2-1	CASSLGGLARINEQFF	TGTGCCAGCAGCTTAGGGGGACTAGCGAGGATAAATGAGCAGTTCTTC
-	TRBD1	TRBV24-1	TRBJ2-7	CATSASAGTGNYEQYF	TGTGCCACCAGTGCCTCCGCCGGGACAGGGAACTACGAGCAGTACTTC
many	-	TRBV4-3	TRBJ2-3	CASSLGRGLTDTQYF	TGCGCCAGCAGCCTAGGGAGGGGGCTCACAGATACGCAGTATTTT
few	-	TRBV15	TRBJ2-2	CATSTEGGRGTGELFF	TGTGCCACCAGCACAGAGGGAGGTAGAGGCACCGGGGAGCTGTTTTTT
few	TRBD1	TRBV11-2	TRBJ2-7	CASGGQGRYEQYF	TGTGCCAGCGGGGGACAGGGTCGGTACGAGCAGTACTTC
-	-	TRBV9	TRBJ2-7	CASSVGHLGEQYF	TGTGCCAGCAGCGTAGGCCATTTGGGCGAGCAGTACTTC
-	TRBD2	TRBV3-1	TRBJ2-3	CASSHRTSGFTDTQYF	TGTGCCAGCAGCCATAGGACTAGCGGATTCACAGATACGCAGTATTTT
-	-	TRBV6-2/TRBV6-3	TRBJ2-1	CASRGRGGYNEQFF	TGTGCCAGCAGGGGTAGGGGCGGCTACAATGAGCAGTTCTTC
few	TRBD2	TRBV18	TRBJ2-5	CASSPPILAGDETQYF	TGTGCCAGCTCACCACCAATACTAGCGGGGGACGAGACCCAGTACTTC
-	-	TRBV7-9	TRBJ2-2	CASSLGEIGELFF	TGTGCCAGCAGCTTGGGGGAAATCGGGGAGCTGTTTTTT
-	-	TRBV19	TRBJ1-2	CASLGRAFYGYTF	TGTGCCAGTTTGGGACGGGCTTTCTATGGCTACACCTTC
few	-	TRBV7-9	TRBJ1-2	CASSGPDEALGYTF	TGTGCCAGCAGCGGCCCGGATGAGGCCCTTGGCTACACCTTC
many	-	TRBV20-1	TRBJ1-5	CSARIGRHLGNQPQHF	TGCAGTGCTAGGATTGGTCGGCACCTGGGCAATCAGCCCCAGCATTTT
-	-	TRBV11-3	TRBJ1-2	CASSLDGQTGAGYTF	TGTGCCAGCAGCTTAGATGGGCAGACGGGGGCTGGCTACACCTTC
-	-	TRBV10-3	TRBJ1-2	CAISVPLRPYGYTF	TGTGCCATCAGTGTCCCCCTCCGACCCTATGGCTACACCTTC
many	TRBD2	TRBV4-1	TRBJ2-1	CASMGRVSYNEQFF	TGCGCCAGCATGGGGAGGGTCTCCTACAATGAGCAGTTCTTC
few	-	TRBV6-5	TRBJ2-7	CASSYSGRESHEQYF	TGTGCCAGCAGTTACTCTGGCAGGGAGAGTCACGAGCAGTACTTC
few	-	TRBV6-1	TRBJ2-5	CASTPRLPGETQYF	TGTGCCAGCACCCCCAGGCTACCTGGGGAGACCCAGTACTTC
-	-	TRBV4-3	TRBJ1-2	CASSQGGVYGYTF	TGCGCCAGCAGCCAAGGGGGCGTCTATGGCTACACCTTC
-	-	TRBV12-3/TRBV12-4	TRBJ2-7	CASGVRGLYEQYF	TGTGCCAGTGGGGTACGGGGGCTCTACGAGCAGTACTTC
-	-	TRBV5-5	TRBJ1-5	CASSLDSRTNNQPQHF	TGTGCCAGCAGCTTGGATTCTCGGACTAACAATCAGCCCCAGCATTTT
-	TRBD1	TRBV5-1	TRBJ1-1	CASSRDRGLGNTEAFF	TGCGCCAGCAGCCGCGACAGGGGTTTAGGGAACACTGAAGCTTTCTTT
-	TRBD1	TRBV3-1	TRBJ1-5	CASSQAGQGSNQPQHF	TGTGCCAGCAGCCAAGCAGGACAGGGGAGCAATCAGCCCCAGCATTTT
-	-	TRBV7-3	TRBJ1-2	CASSRAAGYGYTF	TGTGCCAGCAGCCGCGCGGCGGGCTATGGCTACACCTTC
few	TRBD1	TRBV20-1	TRBJ2-7	CSATGDRDPKKQYF	TGCAGTGCTACAGGGGACAGGGACCCTAAAAAGCAGTACTTC
few	-	TRBV10-3	TRBJ1-2	CAISESGGNGYTF	TGTGCCATCAGTGAGTCTGGTGGGAATGGCTACACCTTC
-	-	TRBV5-1	TRBJ2-2	CASRERADTGELFF	TGCGCCAGCAGAGAGAGGGCAGACACCGGGGAGCTGTTTTTT
-	-	TRBV7-8	TRBJ2-1	CASGANYNEQFF	TGTGCCTCGGGGGCCAACTACAATGAGCAGTTCTTC
few	TRBD2	TRBV12-3/TRBV12-4	TRBJ2-3	CASSNTFKAGGKNTQYF	TGTGCCAGCAGTAATACCTTCAAAGCGGGGGGGAAGAATACGCAGTATTTT
-	TRBD2	TRBV5-1	TRBJ2-1	CASSSGTSGNHEQFF	TGCGCCAGCAGCTCCGGGACTAGCGGGAACCATGAGCAGTTCTTC
-	-	TRBV24-1	TRBJ2-3	CATSLGGTRTDTQYF	TGTGCCACCAGTTTGGGCGGCACTCGCACAGATACGCAGTATTTT
-	-	TRBV5-5	TRBJ1-1	CASSLTGTEKVETFF	TGTGCCAGCAGCTTGACCGGGACGGAAAAAGTTGAAACTTTCTTT
-	-	TRBV12-3/TRBV12-4	TRBJ2-5	CASSFGGTGNGETQYF	TGTGCCAGCAGTTTTGGGGGGACCGGTAATGGAGAGACCCAGTACTTC
few	-	TRBV20-1	TRBJ2-7	CSAFDQLEQYF	TGCAGTGCATTCGACCAACTCGAGCAGTACTTC
many	-	TRBV12-3/TRBV12-4	TRBJ2-7	CASSLGVHEQYF	TGTGCCAGCAGTTTAGGGGTCCACGAGCAGTACTTC
-	-	TRBV5-1	TRBJ2-5	CASSSPGVKETQYF	TGCGCCAGCAGCTCCCCTGGGGTAAAAGAGACCCAGTACTTC
-	-	TRBV18	TRBJ1-3	CASSPQVLGSGNTIYF	TGTGCCAGCTCACCACAGGTCCTGGGCTCTGGAAACACCATATATTTT
few	-	TRBV9	TRBJ2-2	CASSPIVGELFF	TGTGCCAGCAGCCCGATTGTGGGGGAGCTGTTTTTT
few	-	TRBV7-2	TRBJ2-1	CASSLVLVGYNEQFF	TGTGCCAGCAGCTTAGTCCTAGTGGGGTACAATGAGCAGTTCTTC
few	-	TRBV7-2	TRBJ2-3	CASSLGYDFTDTQYF	TGTGCCAGCAGCTTAGGTTACGATTTCACAGATACGCAGTATTTT
-	-	TRBV20-1	TRBJ2-7	CSAYLPNSSYEQYF	TGCAGTGCTTATCTTCCGAACAGCTCCTACGAGCAGTACTTC
few	TRBD2	TRBV5-1	TRBJ2-7	CASSLMIAGGPTYEQYF	TGCGCCAGCAGCTTGATGATAGCGGGGGGCCCTACCTACGAGCAGTACTTC
-	TRBD2	TRBV12-3/TRBV12-4	TRBJ2-7	CASSGGTSGRAASYEQYF	TGTGCCAGCAGTGGGGGGACTAGCGGGAGGGCTGCGTCCTACGAGCAGTACTTC
few	TRBD2	TRBV20-1	TRBJ2-7	CSARPGTSGGSSYEQYF	TGCAGTGCTAGACCCGGGACTAGCGGGGGTAGCTCCTACGAGCAGTACTTC
few	-	TRBV9	TRBJ2-1	CASSVQHLNEQFF	TGTGCCAGCAGCGTACAACATCTCAATGAGCAGTTCTTC
-	TRBD2	TRBV5-1	TRBJ2-7	CASSLGTSFTSGRIPYEQYF	TGCGCCAGCAGCTTGGGGACGTCCTTTACTAGCGGGAGAATCCCCTACGAGCAGTACTTC
-	-	TRBV5-1	TRBJ2-2	CASRTDRPNTGELFF	TGCGCCAGCAGAACGGACAGACCGAACACCGGGGAGCTGTTTTTT
-	-	TRBV29-1	TRBJ1-1	CSVALTAMNTEAFF	TGCAGCGTCGCCCTGACAGCCATGAACACTGAAGCTTTCTTT
many	-	TRBV4-3	TRBJ1-5	CASSQDRHQPQHF	TGCGCCAGCAGCCAAGACCGTCATCAGCCCCAGCATTTT
-	TRBD1	TRBV2	TRBJ2-7	CASSPTGQSYEQYF	TGTGCCAGCAGTCCGACAGGGCAATCCTACGAGCAGTACTTC
many	-	TRBV9	TRBJ1-6	CASSVASGRSNSPLHF	TGTGCCAGCAGCGTAGCGTCGGGGAGATCTAATTCACCCCTCCACTTT
few	-	TRBV5-1	TRBJ2-3	CASRRGYRGPDTQYF	TGCGCCAGCAGGCGGGGCTACCGGGGCCCAGATACGCAGTATTTT
few	TRBD1	TRBV28	TRBJ1-2	CASSFGDRRNYGYTF	TGTGCCAGCAGTTTCGGGGACAGGAGAAACTATGGCTACACCTTC
-	-	TRBV7-6	TRBJ2-1	CASSLDPRVDADNEQFF	TGTGCCAGCAGCTTAGATCCCCGGGTTGACGCAGACAATGAGCAGTTCTTC
few	TRBD1	TRBV18	TRBJ1-1	CASSSGQERVAFF	TGTGCCAGCTCATCGGGACAGGAAAGGGTAGCTTTCTTT
few	-	TRBV29-1	TRBJ1-1	CSVVQGWAEAFF	TGCAGCGTTGTCCAGGGCTGGGCTGAAGCTTTCTTT
-	-	TRBV4-2	TRBJ1-5	CASSQDGQTNQPQHF	TGTGCCAGCAGCCAAGATGGGCAGACAAATCAGCCCCAGCATTTT
few	-	TRBV5-1	TRBJ2-5	CASRGSLRETQYF	TGCGCCAGCAGGGGATCCCTGCGGGAGACCCAGTACTTC
few	-	TRBV6-6	TRBJ2-5	CASSFGPGETQYF	TGTGCCAGCAGTTTCGGACCCGGAGAGACCCAGTACTTC